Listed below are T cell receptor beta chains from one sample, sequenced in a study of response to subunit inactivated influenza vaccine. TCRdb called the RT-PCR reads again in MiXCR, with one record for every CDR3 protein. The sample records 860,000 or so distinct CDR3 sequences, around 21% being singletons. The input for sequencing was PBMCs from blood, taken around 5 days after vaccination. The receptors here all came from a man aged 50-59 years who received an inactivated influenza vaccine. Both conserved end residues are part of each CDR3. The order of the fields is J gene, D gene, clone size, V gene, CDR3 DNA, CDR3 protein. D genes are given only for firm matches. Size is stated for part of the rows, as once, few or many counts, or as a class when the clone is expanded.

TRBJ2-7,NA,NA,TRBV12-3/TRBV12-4,TGTGCCAGCAGTCTTGACCAGGGGGGCACCTACGAGCAGTACTTC,CASSLDQGGTYEQYF
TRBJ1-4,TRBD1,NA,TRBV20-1,TGCAGTGCTGGCGGGACAGGGGGAGAAAAACTGTTTTTT,CSAGGTGGEKLFF
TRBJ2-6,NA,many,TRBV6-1,TGTGCCAGCAGGGGGACTGGGGCCAACGTCCTGACTTTC,CASRGTGANVLTF
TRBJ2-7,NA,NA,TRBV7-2,TGTGCCAGCAGCTTAGGGAGGGGTTCGGCCTACGAGCAGTACTTC,CASSLGRGSAYEQYF
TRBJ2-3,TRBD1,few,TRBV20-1,TGCAGTGCCCCAGACAGGGGGCGCGAGTTGACAGATACGCAGTATTTT,CSAPDRGRELTDTQYF
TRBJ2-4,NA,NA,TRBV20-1,TGCAGTGCTAGTACACCCGTAAACATTCAGTACTTC,CSASTPVNIQYF
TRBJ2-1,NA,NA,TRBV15,TGTGCCACCAGCATCGGACGAGGCAATGAGCAGTTCTTC,CATSIGRGNEQFF
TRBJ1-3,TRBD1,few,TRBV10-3,TGTGCCACGACGAGACAGGGGATATCGGGAAACACCATATATTTT,CATTRQGISGNTIYF
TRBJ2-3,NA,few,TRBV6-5,TGTGCCAGCAGTTCCAGCGGCCTCCGATACGATACGCAGTATTTT,CASSSSGLRYDTQYF
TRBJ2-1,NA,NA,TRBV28,TGTGCCAGCAGCGACATACGCAATGAGCAGTTCTTC,CASSDIRNEQFF
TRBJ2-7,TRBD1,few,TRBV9,TGTGCCAGCAGCGACGCAGGGGGCCGCTCGGACGAGCAGTACTTC,CASSDAGGRSDEQYF
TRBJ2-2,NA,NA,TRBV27,TGTGCCAGCAGTTTGATTTTAGCCGGGCCCGGGGAGCTGTTTTTT,CASSLILAGPGELFF
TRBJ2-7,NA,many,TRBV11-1,TGTGCCAGCAGCTTAGTTGGGCAGGGCACCTACGAGCAGTACTTC,CASSLVGQGTYEQYF
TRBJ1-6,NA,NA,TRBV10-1,TGCGCCAGCAGTGAGTCGGTTAGGAGCTCCTATAATTCACCCCTCCACTTT,CASSESVRSSYNSPLHF
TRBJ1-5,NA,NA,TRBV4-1,TGCGCCAGCAGCCAAGAGGGACTACACAATCAGCCCCAGCATTTT,CASSQEGLHNQPQHF
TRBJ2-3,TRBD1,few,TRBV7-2,TGTGCCAGCAGCTTAGATGGGACAGTAATCCCAGATACGCAGTATTTT,CASSLDGTVIPDTQYF
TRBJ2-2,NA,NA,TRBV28,TGTGCCAGCTTCGACGCGAACACCGGGGAGCTGTTTTTT,CASFDANTGELFF
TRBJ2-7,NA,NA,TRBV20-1,TGCAGTGCTAAAAGACAGGATCGCTACGAGCAGTACTTC,CSAKRQDRYEQYF
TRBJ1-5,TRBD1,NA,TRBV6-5,TGTGCCAGCAGTTACACAGGGGTTGGGAATCAGCCCCAGCATTTT,CASSYTGVGNQPQHF
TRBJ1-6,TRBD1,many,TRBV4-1,TGCGCCAGCAGCCAAGCGAGGGACAGGGGAAAATCCTATAATTCACCCCTCCACTTT,CASSQARDRGKSYNSPLHF
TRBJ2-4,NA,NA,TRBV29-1,TGCAGCGTTATCCCGGAGGTAGCCAAAAACATTCAGTACTTC,CSVIPEVAKNIQYF
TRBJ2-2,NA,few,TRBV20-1,TGCAGTGCTAGAGATGAGCGGTCCGCGAACACCGGGGAGCTGTTTTTT,CSARDERSANTGELFF
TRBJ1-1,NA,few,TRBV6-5,TGTGCCAGCAGTTCCCCGCTCGACGGAGGGGTCACTGAAGCTTTCTTT,CASSSPLDGGVTEAFF
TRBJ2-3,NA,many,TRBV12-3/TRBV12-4,TGTGCCAGCAGGCAAGGCACAGATACGCAGTATTTT,CASRQGTDTQYF
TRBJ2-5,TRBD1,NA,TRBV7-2,TGTGCCAGCAGCCAATTAACAGGGGCCCAAGAGACCCAGTACTTC,CASSQLTGAQETQYF
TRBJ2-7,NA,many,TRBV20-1,TGCAGTGCCCAAAAAGGGGACTACGAGCAGTACTTC,CSAQKGDYEQYF
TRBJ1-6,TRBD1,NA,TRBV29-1,TGCAGCGTCGCGACAGGGGATAATTCACCCCTCCACTTT,CSVATGDNSPLHF
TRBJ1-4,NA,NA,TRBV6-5,TGTGCCAGCAGTTTGGTACGGAATGAAAAACTGTTTTTT,CASSLVRNEKLFF
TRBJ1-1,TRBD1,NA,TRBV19,TGTGCCAGTAGATTACAGGGGGCGATGAACACTGAAGCTTTCTTT,CASRLQGAMNTEAFF